This passage covers 18 T cell receptor beta chains from one sample sequenced in a study of cytomegalovirus exposure and HLA in healthy donors. Generated by immunoSEQ multiplex PCR, the TCRdb table keeps only in-frame clones and is missing some. This sample has 200,000 to 250,000 clones, with approximately 88% found just once. The material sequenced was PBMCs. These receptors all stem from a woman aged 25 to 39 in good health and CMV-seropositive.

This clone was seen a single time. J is TRBJ1-2 and V is TRBV7-9, with D unclear. The CDR3 is 15 residues long. Between the trimmed V and J ends, which lost 1 base and 7 bases, there was a span of 16 bases. Looked up from germline, CDR1 is SEHNR and CDR2 is FQNEAQ (reference sequence). CDR3 in amino acids: CASSLVGQILSGYTF. CDR3 nucleotides: TGTGCCAGCAGCTTAGTAGGGCAGATCCTTTCTGGCTACACCTTC.

V is TRBV6-5 and J is TRBJ1-1; TRBD1 aligns across 7 bases. The CDR3 is 14 amino acids. The V gene's germline CDR1 is MNHEY and CDR2 SVGAGI. Losses at the gene ends were 6 bases for V and 1 base for J; bases not matched to a gene: 5. The chain's CDR3 is CASRRQGWNTEAFF. The CDR3 DNA reads as TGTGCCAGCAGAAGACAGGGCTGGAACACTGAAGCTTTCTTT.

This sequence joins TRBV5-1 and TRBJ2-1; D unresolved. The germline V and J ends were trimmed by 2 bases and 0 bases, with 9 bases remaining between them. From germline, CDR1 is SGHRS and CDR2 YFSETQ. This CDR3 region has 15 residues. In DNA, the CDR3 is TGCGCCAGCAGCTTTGACCCGGGCTCCTACAATGAGCAGTTCTTC. It is translated as CASSFDPGSYNEQFF.

CDR3 sequence (DNA): TGTGCCAGCTCCCCCGCAATGGACCGTGGCACTGAAGCTTTCTTT. Its translation: CASSPAMDRGTEAFF. The rearrangement uses TRBV18 and TRBJ1-1; D is unresolved. The CDR3 spans 15 residues. Germline CDR1 and CDR2: KGHSH and LQKENI. V lost 6 bases, J lost 4 bases, and 18 bases lay in between.

This clone was seen only once. V gene TRBV6-5 combines with J gene TRBJ2-2; 10 positions match TRBD2. In germline, CDR1 is MNHEY, CDR2 SVGAGI. There are 15 residues in the CDR3. V dropped 7 bases and J dropped 4; count of bases not matched to a gene: 6. CDR3 sequence reads: CASKWLAGVTGELFF. The CDR3 DNA reads as TGTGCCAGCAAATGGCTAGCGGGAGTCACCGGGGAGCTGTTTTTT.

The chain joins TRBV5-1 to TRBJ2-7, with 8 bases lining up with TRBD2. CDR3 length equals 14 residues. CDR1 and CDR2 (germline): SGHRS, YFSETQ. V dropped 4 bases and J dropped 2; count of bases not matched to a gene: 5. The DNA of the CDR3 is TGCGCCAGCAGCCCAACCGGGGGGGCCTACGAGCAGTACTTC. Translated: CASSPTGGAYEQYF. Drawing the rest from reference TRBV5-1 and TRBJ2-7, the complete variable domain is KAGVTQTPRYLIKTRGQQVTLSCSPISGHRSVSWYQQTPGQGLQFLFEYFSETQRNKGNFPGRFSGRQFSNSRSEMNVSTLELGDSALYLCASSPTGGAYEQYFGPGTRLTVT.

CDR3 nucleotides: TGTGCCAGCAGCCAAGAAGCGGGCTACAATGAGCAGTTCTTC. Protein: CASSQEAGYNEQFF. This chain uses TRBV14 with TRBJ2-1; a weak D match, TRBD2 (6 bases). There are 14 residues in the CDR3. Germline CDR1 is SGHDN and CDR2 is FVKESK. Trimming took 0 bases from V and 3 from J, leaving 6 bases between them.

This chain uses TRBV30 with TRBJ1-2; D is ambiguous. V was cut by 2 bases and J by 6 bases, with 13 bases left in between. The CDR3 is 13 amino acids. CDR1 and CDR2 (germline): GTSNPN, SVGIG (reference sequence). CDR3 amino acids: CAWSKGFLHGYTF. In DNA form, the CDR3 reads TGTGCCTGGAGTAAGGGCTTCCTCCATGGCTACACCTTC.

The rearrangement uses TRBV4-1 and TRBJ1-5; 9 positions match TRBD1. The V gene end was trimmed by 0 bases and the J gene end by 5 bases; junction bases not matched to a gene: 2. CDR1 and CDR2 (germline): MGHRA, YSYEKL. The CDR3 is 15 residues long. CDR3 loop: CASSQEGQGDQPQHF. CDR3 bases: TGCGCCAGCAGCCAAGAGGGACAGGGTGATCAGCCCCAGCATTTT.

The CDR3 is CSVEGTGVEQYF. The CDR3 bases are TGCAGCGTTGAAGGGACAGGGGTCGAGCAGTACTTC. This chain uses TRBV29-1 with TRBJ2-7, with TRBD1 matching over 9 bases. V shed 1 base, J shed 6 bases, and the junction held 1 base outside the gene matches. This CDR3 spans 12 amino acids. The germline gives CDR1 SQVTM, CDR2 ANQGSEA.

A single count supports this clone. This chain connects TRBV5-4 to TRBJ1-2; TRBD1 might be the D (5 bases). The ends were cut back, 5 bases at V and 8 bases at J, with 19 bases in the middle. This CDR3 comprises 14 residues. The germline V gene has CDR1 SGHNT and CDR2 YYREEE (reference sequence). In DNA form, the CDR3 reads TGTGCCAGCAGGCCGGGGCCCGGGGCTGAGGGCTACACCTTC. Translating it yields CASRPGPGAEGYTF.

This chain uses TRBV6-5 with TRBJ2-7; D could derive from TRBD1 or TRBD2 (5 bases each). This CDR3 comprises 14 residues. Germline V gives CDR1 MNHEY, CDR2 SVGAGI. V was shortened by 4 bases and J by 2 bases, with 12 bases between the two germline ends. The CDR3 here is CASSWGRRAYEQYF. DNA of the CDR3: TGTGCCAGCAGTTGGGGCAGGCGGGCCTACGAGCAGTACTTC.

V and J are TRBV11-2 and TRBJ1-2; no reliable D call. This CDR3 comprises 13 residues. V was clipped by 5 bases and J by 7 bases, with 14 bases between them. From germline, CDR1 is SGHAT and CDR2 FQNNGV. For the CDR3, the DNA is TGTGCCAGCAGCCCAGGTCCACCAAGTGGCTACACCTTC. Encoded protein: CASSPGPPSGYTF.

This clone has more than one count but fewer than ten. The rearrangement links TRBV27 to TRBJ1-1; D gene uncertain. CDR3 length: 13 residues. Germline CDR1 is MNHEY and CDR2 is SMNVEV (reference sequence). V shed 3 bases and J shed 5 bases, with 10 bases lying between them. The CDR3 spells CASSLQESTEAFF. In nucleotides, the CDR3 is TGTGCCAGCAGTTTGCAGGAGTCGACTGAAGCTTTCTTT.

J is TRBJ2-1 and V is TRBV7-3; possibly TRBD2 for D (6 bases). The CDR3 loop spans 15 amino acids. Germline values: CDR1 SGHTA, CDR2 FQGTGA. V lost 2 bases, J lost 4 bases, and 12 bases lay in between. The CDR3 DNA reads as TGTGCCAGCAGCTTAGAAGCGGGCCCTTACAATGAGCAGTTCTTC. It specifies CASSLEAGPYNEQFF.

The V call is TRBV18, the J call TRBJ2-6; D is unresolved. CDR1 and CDR2 (germline): KGHSH, LQKENI. The CDR3 totals 16 residues. V lost 0 bases and J 2 bases, leaving 8 bases between the germline ends. CDR3 nucleotide sequence: TGTGCCAGCTCACCACCGTTCCGGGCTGGGGCCAACGTCCTGACTTTC. It specifies CASSPPFRAGANVLTF.

This clone was seen a handful of times. The chain joins TRBV11-2 to TRBJ2-7, with D hard to call. The ends were cut back, 5 bases at V and 4 bases at J, with 18 bases in the middle. This CDR3 is 15 amino acids long. Germline V lookup: CDR1 SGHAT, CDR2 FQNNGV. The CDR3 here is CASSPPGLVMYEQYF. The DNA for the CDR3 is TGTGCCAGCAGCCCCCCCGGTTTAGTCATGTACGAGCAGTACTTC.

The J gene is TRBJ1-2, the V gene TRBV28; 9 bases are a match to TRBD1. Trimming removed 3 bases from V and 5 bases from J; junction bases left unmatched: 7. The CDR3 is made up of 15 amino acids. Germline lookup yields CDR1 MDHEN and CDR2 SYDVKM. The CDR3 spells CASSLRTGERYGYTF. CDR3 nucleotides: TGTGCCAGCAGTTTGCGGACAGGGGAACGGTATGGCTACACCTTC.